This TCR beta chain was documented in a study of cytomegalovirus exposure and HLA in healthy donors. On the study more broadly: When 398 donors were genotyped, roughly 78% of them were found to fall in the Caucasian-associated ancestry cluster. General study findings and limits: Information on immune exposure was restricted to one variable (CMV serostatus).

About this clone itself: Its specificity is not known.

Healthy individuals who donated bone marrow served as the donors. It was with 60 Vbeta and 13 Jbeta primers that the PCR ran. In the original analysis: As a later analysis found, there were 60 million to 90 million unique TCR beta chains, of which around 9.9 million were shared. Assay used: immunoSEQ multiplex PCR; TCRdb lists only in-frame clones, some missing. The DNA gave D and trimming, while V, J and clone size come from that table. The sample records about 170,000 clones, around 77% being singletons. The source of this sequence is a woman in her 30s in good health and CMV-seropositive. The source material was PBMCs.

Here the CDR3 reads CASSRWAGDLDYEQYF. The CDR3 DNA reads as TGTGCCAGCAGCCGATGGGCGGGAGATCTTGATTACGAGCAGTACTTC. This chain uses TRBV27 with TRBJ2-7; 7 bases map to TRBD2. Trimming at V came to 6 bases and at J to 4 bases, leaving 15 bases not matched to a gene. Germline loops: CDR1 MNHEY, CDR2 SMNVEV (reference sequence). This CDR3 region has 16 residues.